These 18 T cell receptor beta chains came from one sample sequenced in a study of beta chain features in type 1 diabetes. Every isolated RNA sample was fully reverse transcribed, so sequencing captured expressed TCRB transcripts. The repertoire was sequenced with immunoSEQ multiplex PCR; TCRdb's copy has only in-frame clones and lacks some. The table shows over 40,000 clones, with over 50% occurring only once. Sample: Tregs from blood. The receptors originated from a woman aged 18-29 years in good health.

This chain connects TRBV18 to TRBJ2-6, with TRBD1 identical over 9 bases. Germline V gives CDR1 KGHSH, CDR2 LQKENI. After removal of 2 bases from V and 0 bases from J, the junction contained 8 bases not matched to a gene. The CDR3 length is 19 residues. Here the CDR3 DNA reads TGTGCCAGCTCACCATTAACTAGGACAGGGGTCTCTGGGGCCAACGTCCTGACTTTC. This translates into CASSPLTRTGVSGANVLTF.

V is TRBV10-1 and J is TRBJ2-1, with D unresolved. This CDR3 spans 15 amino acids. Germline CDR1 is WNHNN and CDR2 is SYGVQD (reference sequence). The V end was cut by 0 bases, the J end by 2 bases, with 8 bases between. For the CDR3, the DNA is TGCGCCAGCAGTGAGTCTGACGGAGCCTACAATGAGCAGTTCTTC. Its protein is CASSESDGAYNEQFF.

This clone was counted between two and nine times. The chain carries TRBV6-1 and TRBJ2-7; D gene ambiguous. The CDR3 sequence is 12 residues long. V lost 6 bases and J 13 bases, leaving 19 bases between the germline ends. CDR1 MNHNS and CDR2 SASEGT come from the germline V gene. CDR3 in amino acids: CASSTNSRFSYF. The CDR3 region has the DNA TGTGCCAGCAGCACCAACAGCAGATTTTCTTACTTC.

This clone occurred once. The V and J genes are TRBV7-6 and TRBJ1-3, with 8 bases aligning to TRBD1. Trimming cost V 6 bases and J 2 bases; bases outside gene matches: 6. CDR3 size: 15 residues. CDR1 and CDR2 (germline): SGHVS, FNYEAQ. CDR3 protein: CASSIGTGAGNTIYF. CDR3 nucleotide sequence: TGTGCCAGCAGTATCGGGACAGGTGCTGGAAACACCATATATTTT.

CDR3 DNA sequence: TGTGCCAGCAGCCTCAGGGGTGCTGGGGCCAACGTCCTGACTTTC. Amino acids: CASSLRGAGANVLTF. V is TRBV16 and J is TRBJ2-6; a possible D gene is TRBD1 (6 bases). The CDR3 contains 15 residues. With 4 bases removed from V and 2 bases from J, the gap between germline ends came to 9 bases. In germline, CDR1 is KGHSY, CDR2 FQNENV.

V gene TRBV18 combines with J gene TRBJ2-5, with D possibly matching TRBD2 (6 bases). The V end lost 2 bases, the J end lost 2 bases, and 24 bases lay between the germline ends. Germline values: CDR1 KGHSH, CDR2 LQKENI. The CDR3 consists of 19 residues. CDR3 protein: CASSPIFAGSRRAQETQYF. The CDR3 DNA follows: TGTGCCAGCTCACCAATTTTTGCGGGATCCCGCCGGGCACAAGAGACCCAGTACTTC.

The rearrangement joins TRBV7-8 to TRBJ1-5, with TRBD1 identical over 7 bases. V was pared by 3 bases and J by 4 bases, with 3 bases of the junction left unmatched. This CDR3 is 14 amino acids long. Germline CDR1 and CDR2: SGHVS and FQNEAQ. The CDR3 loop reads CASSFDRVNQPQHF. In nucleotides, the CDR3 is TGTGCCAGCAGCTTTGACAGGGTGAATCAGCCCCAGCATTTT.

This chain links TRBV7-2 with TRBJ1-1, with unresolved D. CDR1 and CDR2 (germline): SGHTA, FQGNSA. V gave up 1 base and J gave up 5 bases, with 14 bases separating them. The CDR3 runs to 15 residues. CDR3 in amino acids: CASSLDRRGRTEAFF. In nucleotides, the CDR3 is TGTGCCAGCAGCTTAGATCGTCGGGGAAGGACTGAAGCTTTCTTT.

V gene TRBV19 combines with J gene TRBJ1-1; 9 nucleotides match TRBD1. The V gene's germline CDR1 is LNHDA and CDR2 SQIVND (reference sequence). The CDR3 length is 16 residues. J gave up 0 bases and V 3 bases, and 5 bases lay outside the gene matches. The CDR3 here is CASSIPGQGMNTEAFF. CDR3 nucleotide sequence: TGTGCCAGTAGTATCCCGGGACAGGGCATGAACACTGAAGCTTTCTTT.

This CDR3 reads CASSESQEVEGYTF. As DNA, the CDR3 is TGTGCCAGCAGTGAAAGCCAGGAGGTAGAAGGCTACACCTTC. The gene calls are TRBV2 and TRBJ1-2; no clear D gene. CDR3 length: 14 amino acids. Trimming stripped 2 bases from V and 8 bases from J, with 15 bases between. Germline CDR1 SNHLY, CDR2 FYNNEI.

This rearrangement joins TRBV29-1 to TRBJ2-1; 8 positions match TRBD2. V shed 8 bases, J shed 1 base, and the junction held 7 bases outside the gene matches. There are 14 residues in the CDR3. Germline-derived CDR1 and CDR2 are SQVTM and ANQGSEA. The CDR3 sequence: CSFGLARSYNEQFF. DNA of the CDR3: TGCAGCTTCGGACTAGCTCGGTCCTACAATGAGCAGTTCTTC.

The rearrangement joins TRBV27 to TRBJ1-5; 7 bases are shared with TRBD1. CDR1 MNHEY and CDR2 SMNVEV come from the germline V gene (reference sequence). The CDR3 is 12 residues long. The V and J ends lost 3 bases and 7 bases, in that order; junction bases with no gene match: 0. As DNA, the CDR3 is TGTGCCAGCAGTTTCAGGGGGCAGCCCCAGCATTTT. Its protein is CASSFRGQPQHF.

This chain connects TRBV7-2 to TRBJ2-2, with D possibly being TRBD2 (5 bases). Trimming pared 1 base from V and 5 bases from J, leaving 14 bases between. CDR1 and CDR2 (germline): SGHTA, FQGNSA. This CDR3 has 16 residues. CDR3 in amino acids: CASSLGGPGRTGELFF. In nucleotides, the CDR3 is TGTGCCAGCAGCTTAGGAGGACCGGGGAGAACCGGGGAGCTGTTTTTT.

The V call is TRBV7-2, the J call TRBJ2-2; TRBD2 is a possible D gene (6 bases). Germline CDR1 SGHTA, CDR2 FQGNSA. Trimming cost V 8 bases and J 7 bases, with 14 bases left between them. The CDR3 has 13 residues. Here the CDR3 DNA reads TGTGCCAGCGGTCGGGAGTACGGCGGGGAGCTGTTTTTT. It yields the protein CASGREYGGELFF.

The chain recombines TRBV7-2 with TRBJ2-5, with unresolved D. CDR3 size: 12 residues. Germline-derived CDR1 and CDR2 are SGHTA and FQGNSA. Trimming removed 6 bases at V and 6 bases at J, with 11 bases between. The CDR3 nucleotides are TGTGCCAGCAGTTCTGTTGGCAAGACCCAGTACTTC. Protein sequence: CASSSVGKTQYF.

The chain employs TRBV9 and TRBJ2-5; 7 positions match TRBD1. The CDR3 sequence is 15 residues long. Germline V gene data show CDR1 as SGDLS and CDR2 as YYNGEE. V shed 0 bases, J shed 4 bases, and the junction held 6 bases outside the gene matches. The CDR3 coding sequence is TGTGCCAGCAGCGTAGCGCGGACAGGCAGAGAGACCCAGTACTTC. Amino acids: CASSVARTGRETQYF.

This clone has only one observation. V and J are TRBV14 and TRBJ2-6; no firm D call. Trimming removed 2 bases at V and 1 base at J, with 12 bases between. The CDR3 loop spans 17 amino acids. Germline V gene sequence: CDR1 SGHDN, CDR2 FVKESK. CDR3 in DNA: TGTGCCAGCAGCCAACAGACACCGGCTTCTGGGGCCAACGTCCTGACTTTC. Protein: CASSQQTPASGANVLTF.

The chain employs TRBV4-1 and TRBJ2-1; D remains unclear. The CDR3 loop spans 16 amino acids. Germline CDR1 is MGHRA and CDR2 is YSYEKL. Trimming removed 5 bases from V and 4 bases from J, with 18 bases in between. The CDR3 protein is CASSLTSAAAYNEQFF. The CDR3 nucleotides are TGCGCCAGCAGCTTAACTTCGGCGGCAGCATACAATGAGCAGTTCTTC.